Listed below are T cell receptor beta chains from one sample, sequenced in a study of blood T cell repertoires in COVID-19. The protocol was immunoSEQ multiplex PCR, while the TCRdb copy is restricted to in-frame clones and leaves out a portion. Of approximately 250,000 clones detected, about 80% appear once; the ten largest clones hold 7.5% to 9%. The sequencing sample was made of peripheral blood. The receptors were sampled from a human donor in a cohort sampled during active COVID-19. CDR3s include the opening cysteine and the closing phenylalanine or tryptophan. Fields, in order: D gene, J gene, clone size, V gene, CDR3 protein, CDR3 DNA. The D gene is left open where the match is weak. Clone size appears in some rows only: once, few, many, or a class for an expanded clone.

NA TRBJ2-1 NA TRBV5-6 CASSLEGRTVNEQFF TGTGCCAGCAGCTTGGAGGGAAGGACAGTCAATGAGCAGTTCTTC
NA TRBJ2-5 NA TRBV7-7 CASSVDSVQETQYF TGTGCTAGCAGCGTTGACAGCGTCCAAGAGACCCAGTACTTC
NA TRBJ2-7 once TRBV11-2 CASSPTPDRPREQYF TGTGCCAGCAGCCCAACTCCGGACAGACCAAGGGAGCAGTACTTC
TRBD1 TRBJ1-4 NA TRBV4-2 CASSPTAGDRGYEKLFF TGTGCCAGCAGCCCTACCGCCGGGGACAGGGGTTATGAAAAACTGTTTTTT
TRBD2 TRBJ2-6 NA TRBV12-5 CASGLVASGSLLGANVLTF TGTGCTAGTGGTTTGGTGGCTAGCGGGAGCCTTCTTGGGGCCAACGTCCTGACTTTC
TRBD2 TRBJ2-5 few TRBV7-2 CASSPTGGAVPETQYF TGTGCCAGCAGCCCAACCGGGGGGGCCGTCCCAGAGACCCAGTACTTC
TRBD2 TRBJ2-2 NA TRBV9 CASSNRGVNTGELFF TGTGCCAGCTCAAACCGGGGGGTGAACACCGGGGAGCTGTTTTTT
TRBD1 TRBJ1-5 NA TRBV6-2/TRBV6-3 CASSSRGLGGNQPQHF TGTGCCAGCAGCAGCAGGGGGCTGGGGGGCAATCAGCCCCAGCATTTT
NA TRBJ2-7 many TRBV12-3/TRBV12-4 CASSRRTYEQYF TGTGCCAGCAGTCGCAGAACCTACGAGCAGTACTTC
TRBD2 TRBJ2-5 NA TRBV2 CASRTYSGSQETQYF TGTGCCAGCAGAACCTATAGCGGGAGTCAGGAGACCCAGTACTTC
NA TRBJ2-1 once TRBV5-5 CASSPQRGVTYNEQFF TGTGCCAGCAGCCCACAGCGCGGGGTGACCTACAATGAGCAGTTCTTC
NA TRBJ1-6 few TRBV28 CASSGGSPLHF TGTGCCAGCAGCGGGGGTTCACCCCTCCACTTT
TRBD1 TRBJ1-2 once TRBV6-2/TRBV6-3 CASSDRGSAGYTF TGTGCCAGCAGCGACAGGGGGAGCGCTGGCTACACCTTC
TRBD1 TRBJ1-2 once TRBV7-8 CASSIGGSGGLGYTF TGTGCCAGCAGCATAGGGGGCTCAGGGGGCCTCGGCTACACCTTC
NA TRBJ2-1 NA TRBV7-2 CASSSNQNLGGEQFF TGTGCCAGCAGCTCAAATCAAAACCTAGGGGGTGAGCAGTTCTTC
NA TRBJ1-2 NA TRBV28 CASSPTGFYGYTF TGTGCCAGCAGTCCAACAGGCTTCTATGGCTACACCTTC
NA TRBJ1-4 NA TRBV7-2 CASSLDTGKYEKLFF TGTGCCAGCAGCTTAGATACGGGGAAATACGAAAAACTGTTTTTT
NA TRBJ2-5 NA TRBV6-5 CASSGNPAQKTQYF TGTGCCAGCAGCGGGAATCCGGCCCAAAAGACCCAGTACTTC
TRBD1 TRBJ2-5 NA TRBV11-3 CASQGAEETQYF TGTGCCTCCCAGGGGGCCGAAGAGACCCAGTACTTC
TRBD1 TRBJ1-3 NA TRBV5-4 CASSSGQGAIFGNTIYF TGTGCCAGCAGCTCGGGACAGGGGGCAATCTTTGGAAACACCATATATTTT
NA TRBJ2-3 NA TRBV5-5 CASSLLDTQYF TGTGCCAGCAGCTTGCTAGATACGCAGTATTTT
NA TRBJ2-3 NA TRBV28 CASSLGGTQYF TGTGCCAGCAGTTTAGGGGGGACGCAGTATTTT
TRBD1 TRBJ2-7 NA TRBV11-3 CASSLTGGADEQYF TGTGCCAGCAGCTTAACAGGGGGCGCCGACGAGCAGTACTTC
NA TRBJ2-3 NA TRBV24-1 CATSDPRDGGRTDTQYF TGTGCCACCAGTGACCCCCGGGATGGAGGGAGGACAGATACGCAGTATTTT
TRBD2 TRBJ2-7 NA TRBV5-1 CASSTGDYEQYF TGCGCCAGCAGCACCGGGGACTATGAGCAGTACTTC
TRBD1 TRBJ1-2 NA TRBV14 CASSRDRESFGYTF TGTGCCAGCAGTCGGGACAGGGAGAGCTTTGGCTACACCTTC
TRBD1 TRBJ2-7 NA TRBV6-5 CASRPGQGSYEQYF TGTGCCAGCAGACCGGGACAGGGATCCTACGAGCAGTACTTC
TRBD1 TRBJ1-2 NA TRBV10-2 CASSEWTGEKGYTF TGCGCCAGCAGTGAGTGGACAGGGGAAAAGGGCTACACCTTC
NA TRBJ2-1 once TRBV4-1 CASSQDVETQQFF TGCGCCAGCAGCCAAGATGTAGAGACTCAGCAGTTCTTC
NA TRBJ2-3 few TRBV18 CASSPRGDTQYF TGTGCCAGCTCACCACGAGGAGATACGCAGTATTTT
NA TRBJ2-7 NA TRBV15 CATSSTGSEQYF TGTGCCACCAGCAGTACAGGTTCCGAGCAGTACTTC
NA TRBJ1-5 once TRBV7-2 CASSLQGTQPQHF TGTGCCAGCAGCTTACAGGGTACCCAGCCCCAGCATTTT
NA TRBJ2-5 NA TRBV27 CASSLSPARIQLKTQYF TGTGCCAGCAGTTTATCCCCCGCGAGGATCCAGCTCAAGACCCAGTACTTC
NA TRBJ1-1 NA TRBV7-9 CASSLTAVNTEAFF TGTGCCAGCAGCTTAACAGCTGTGAACACTGAAGCTTTCTTT
NA TRBJ2-6 NA TRBV7-6 CASSLAASSVISGANVLTF TGTGCCAGCAGCTTAGCTGCGTCTAGCGTTATATCTGGGGCCAACGTCCTGACTTTC
NA TRBJ1-1 once TRBV11-3 CASSDGGHRGGTEAFF TGTGCCAGCAGCGATGGGGGCCACCGAGGGGGCACTGAAGCTTTCTTT
NA TRBJ1-6 few TRBV5-1 CASSPIGQGGNSPLHF TGCGCCAGCAGCCCCATAGGGCAGGGTGGAAATTCACCCCTCCACTTT
NA TRBJ1-5 NA TRBV20-1 CSASLGDQPQHF TGCAGTGCTAGTCTGGGAGATCAGCCCCAGCATTTT
NA TRBJ1-5 NA TRBV19 CASSISIRSLEVQPQHF TGTGCCAGTAGTATTTCTATTAGGTCTTTAGAGGTTCAGCCCCAGCATTTT
TRBD1 TRBJ2-1 NA TRBV3-1/TRBV3-2 CASSQIQGAGYNEQFF TGTGCCAGCAGCCAGATACAGGGGGCCGGATACAATGAGCAGTTCTTC
NA TRBJ2-6 NA TRBV15 CATQGNVGATSTGANVLTF TGTGCCACCCAGGGGAATGTAGGGGCGACCTCAACTGGGGCCAACGTCCTGACTTTC
TRBD1 TRBJ2-5 NA TRBV19 CASSGQGAWETQYF TGTGCCAGTAGCGGACAGGGGGCGTGGGAGACCCAGTACTTC
NA TRBJ1-1 NA TRBV28 CASSSFPRRVNTEAFF TGTGCCAGCAGTTCCTTTCCTAGGAGGGTGAACACTGAAGCTTTCTTT
NA TRBJ2-2 NA TRBV5-4 CASSSRVDNTGELFF TGTGCCAGCAGCTCGAGGGTCGACAACACCGGGGAGCTGTTTTTT
NA TRBJ2-7 NA TRBV18 CASSPIAGKGYEQYF TGTGCCAGCTCACCAATAGCAGGGAAAGGCTACGAGCAGTACTTC
NA TRBJ2-1 NA TRBV4-3 CASSQDSRPNEQFF TGCGCCAGCAGCCAAGATAGCCGTCCCAATGAGCAGTTCTTC
TRBD2 TRBJ2-7 once TRBV5-1 CASSWGGLAGTSYEQYF TGCGCCAGCAGCTGGGGGGGACTAGCGGGAACCTCCTACGAGCAGTACTTC
TRBD1 TRBJ1-6 NA TRBV9 CASSVGTGQGLSPLHF TGTGCCAGCAGCGTAGGTACGGGACAGGGGCTTTCACCCCTCCACTTT